These T cell receptor beta chains were read from a single sample in a study of CD8+ T cells in alopecia areata. Repertoires were generated with immunoSEQ multiplex PCR, while TCRdb's copy carries only in-frame clones and drops some. The sample includes roughly 170,000 clones, around 58% seen only once; the top ten take around 13%. This specimen consisted of CD8+ T cells sorted from blood, obtained at week 24, from a patient treated with tofacitinib. These receptors originate from a human donor with alopecia areata. Both conserved end residues are part of each CDR3. A D gene is named only where the DNA matches it firmly. The size field is filled for only some rows; it gives once, few, many or a size class.

d_call j_call clone_size v_call cdr3_nt cdr3_aa
- TRBJ1-4 - TRBV6-5 TGTGCCAGCAGTGGGGGGGATGAAAAACTGTTTTTT CASSGGDEKLFF
- TRBJ2-7 - TRBV4-1 TGCGCCAGCAGCCAAGGGTTCAGCTCCTACGAGCAGTACTTC CASSQGFSSYEQYF
- TRBJ2-3 - TRBV6-5 TGTGCCAGCAGTTTTGGACTACTCCAGTATTTT CASSFGLLQYF
TRBD2 TRBJ2-1 - TRBV27 TGTGCCAGCAGTTTAGCTAGCGGGGGGAGTAATGAGCAGTTCTTC CASSLASGGSNEQFF
- TRBJ1-5 - TRBV19 TGTGCCAGTTCCTTGGCAGTTAACCAGCCCCAGCATTTT CASSLAVNQPQHF
- TRBJ2-4 medium-sized TRBV9 TGTGCCAGCAGCGTAGGAGGGGGTAGGAACATTCAGTACTTC CASSVGGGRNIQYF
- TRBJ2-7 few TRBV29-1 TGCAGCGTTGAACGGGACGTCCCCTACGAGCAGTACTTC CSVERDVPYEQYF
TRBD1 TRBJ2-2 - TRBV7-9 TGTGCCAGCAGCATGGACAGGTGGAACACCGGGGAGCTGTTTTTT CASSMDRWNTGELFF
- TRBJ2-7 - TRBV7-9 TGTGCCAGCAGCCCCCAGGGACGGGACTCCTACGAGCAGTACTTC CASSPQGRDSYEQYF
- TRBJ1-2 - TRBV7-8 TGTGCCAGCAGCTTAGCTGGGGGAACGGACTATGGCTACACCTTC CASSLAGGTDYGYTF
- TRBJ1-5 - TRBV6-5 TGTGCCAGCAGCTCTGGGGGGAGGAGGGCCCAGCATTTT CASSSGGRRAQHF
- TRBJ1-2 - TRBV5-1 TGCGCCAGCAGCCCAACCGGGGACTTCTCTGGAGGGAACACCTTC CASSPTGDFSGGNTF
- TRBJ2-7 - TRBV29-1 TGCAGCGTTGGCCCAGGGGACTACGAGCAGTACTTC CSVGPGDYEQYF
- TRBJ1-2 - TRBV2 TGTGCCAGCAGTGAAACAGGGAAGGGGGGCTACACCTTC CASSETGKGGYTF
TRBD2 TRBJ2-1 few TRBV30 TGTGCCTGGAGTCTAGGACTAGCGGGTTATGAGCAGTTCTTC CAWSLGLAGYEQFF
TRBD1 TRBJ1-1 - TRBV11-2 TGTGCCAGCAGTTTCCCAGGGGGCTCTGGCACTGAAGCTTTCTTT CASSFPGGSGTEAFF
TRBD1 TRBJ2-6 - TRBV29-1 TGCAGCGTTGAAGGACAGGGGGAATACTCTGGGGCCAACGTCCTGACTTTC CSVEGQGEYSGANVLTF
TRBD1 TRBJ2-7 - TRBV27 TGTGCCAGCCGGACCTGGACAGGGTCCTACGAGCAGTACTTC CASRTWTGSYEQYF
- TRBJ1-3 few TRBV7-9 TGTGCCAGCACGTTCTCTGGAAACACCATATATTTT CASTFSGNTIYF
- TRBJ1-4 - TRBV29-1 TGCAGCGTTCCTGCGGGGGAAAAACTGTTTTTT CSVPAGEKLFF
TRBD2 TRBJ2-1 - TRBV29-1 TGCAGCGCCCCCGGGACGGGGGGTATTTCCTACAATGAGCAGTTCTTC CSAPGTGGISYNEQFF
- TRBJ1-1 - TRBV14 TGTGCCAGCAGCCAAGGGCGAGGCAAGGACACTGAAGCTTTCTTT CASSQGRGKDTEAFF
- TRBJ2-5 few TRBV28 TGTGCCAGCAGCGACATTACCGGAGGGCAAGAGACCCAGTACTTC CASSDITGGQETQYF
- TRBJ2-5 few TRBV7-9 TGTGCCAGCAAAAAGGGTGGTGCCGAAGAGACCCAGTACTTC CASKKGGAEETQYF
- TRBJ2-7 - TRBV5-4 TGTGCCAGCAGCTTGGCGCAGGGACGGGCGGAGCAGTACTTC CASSLAQGRAEQYF
- TRBJ2-5 - TRBV7-6 TGTGCCAGCAGCCCCGCCTGGGGAGCGGAGACCCAGTACTTC CASSPAWGAETQYF
- TRBJ2-3 - TRBV7-9 TGTGCCAGCTCGAGCGGCACAGATACGCAGTATTTT CASSSGTDTQYF
- TRBJ1-4 few TRBV15 TGTGCCACCAGCAGAGAGAACAGGGTGACGAATGAAAAACTGTTTTTT CATSRENRVTNEKLFF
TRBD2 TRBJ2-3 few TRBV6-1 TGTGCCACCCCGGGAGGGGATACGCAGTATTTT CATPGGDTQYF
- TRBJ2-7 - TRBV5-1 TGCGCCAGCAGCGCTAGGGGAAGCTCCTACGAGCAGTACTTC CASSARGSSYEQYF
- TRBJ2-2 - TRBV11-1 TGTGCCAGCAGCTTTCTCGGGTTTTCAACCGGGGAGCTGTTTTTT CASSFLGFSTGELFF
TRBD2 TRBJ2-5 - TRBV7-2 TGTGCCAGCAGCTACGGGACTAGCGGGTACCAAGAGACCCAGTACTTC CASSYGTSGYQETQYF
- TRBJ1-1 few TRBV25-1 TGTGCCAGCAATTTGGGGGGCTCCACTGAAGCTTTCTTT CASNLGGSTEAFF
- TRBJ1-4 - TRBV14 TGTGCCAGCAGCCAAGATGCTTTTAATGAAAAACTGTTTTTT CASSQDAFNEKLFF
TRBD2 TRBJ2-7 - TRBV29-1 TGCAGCGTTGAATATCCCACTAGCGGCTACGAGCAGTACTTC CSVEYPTSGYEQYF
TRBD1 TRBJ1-2 - TRBV2 TGTGCCAGCAGTGTAGCGGGACAGCCTAACTATGGCTACACCTTC CASSVAGQPNYGYTF
- TRBJ2-3 - TRBV7-3 TGTGCCAGCAGCCCGAACACAGATACGCAGTATTTT CASSPNTDTQYF
- TRBJ1-2 - TRBV6-5 TGTGCCAGCAGTTACCTTTCGGGACTTGATGGCTACACCTTC CASSYLSGLDGYTF
- TRBJ1-5 few TRBV27 TGTGCCAGCAGTTTTGGGGTAGGGGATCAGCCCCAGCATTTT CASSFGVGDQPQHF
TRBD1 TRBJ1-3 - TRBV10-1 TGCGCCAGCCCGGGACAGCGTCCTGGAAACACCATATATTTT CASPGQRPGNTIYF
TRBD2 TRBJ2-1 - TRBV27 TGTGCCAGCAGTACTCGAGCGGGACGACACAATGAGCAGTTCTTC CASSTRAGRHNEQFF
- TRBJ2-7 - TRBV13 TGTGCCAGCAGCTCCGGACGGGCCTACGAGCAGTACTTC CASSSGRAYEQYF
- TRBJ2-7 - TRBV6-5 TGTGCCAGCAGTTACTCCTTGACGGACCTAACCTACGAGCAGTACTTC CASSYSLTDLTYEQYF
- TRBJ2-1 - TRBV2 TGTGCCAGCAGCCTGAGGGGGATTGACAATGAGCAGTTCTTC CASSLRGIDNEQFF
- TRBJ2-4 - TRBV7-8 TGTGCCAGCAGCCACTCCGGGACGGGCAAAAACATTCAGTACTTC CASSHSGTGKNIQYF
- TRBJ1-4 - TRBV6-6 TGTGCCAGCAGTTACGTGGCCCCGGCGTCTGAAAAACTGTTTTTT CASSYVAPASEKLFF
- TRBJ2-5 few TRBV30 TGTGCCTGGAATCCGTCTAGTACTGCGGAGACCCAGTACTTC CAWNPSSTAETQYF
- TRBJ1-4 - TRBV4-1 TGCGCCAGCAGCCAATGGGAGGGGGCAACTAATGAAAAACTGTTTTTT CASSQWEGATNEKLFF
TRBD1 TRBJ2-7 - TRBV4-1 TGCGCCAGCAGCCTTTCTGGACAGGGTACCTACGAGCAGTACTTC CASSLSGQGTYEQYF
- TRBJ2-3 - TRBV27 TGTGCCAGCAGTAAGACAGGTCGTAAGCAGTATTTT CASSKTGRKQYF
TRBD1 TRBJ1-2 - TRBV29-1 TGCAGCGTTGAAGAAATGGGGAGAGGGGGCAACTATGGCCACACCTTC CSVEEMGRGGNYGHTF
TRBD1 TRBJ1-2 - TRBV29-1 TGCAGCGTACCCACAGGGGGCGCGTTCTATGGCTACACCTTC CSVPTGGAFYGYTF
- TRBJ2-7 - TRBV27 TGTGCCAGCAGTGGGAACGGGGCGGGGGAGCAGTACTTC CASSGNGAGEQYF
- TRBJ2-5 - TRBV30 TGTGCCTGGACTGTCTTCTGGGACCCTCAAGAGACCCAGTACTTC CAWTVFWDPQETQYF
TRBD1 TRBJ1-2 - TRBV7-2 TGTGCCAGCAGTGCGACAGGGCGTCCGAGCTACACCTTC CASSATGRPSYTF
TRBD1 TRBJ2-7 once TRBV6-5 TGTGCCAGCAGTTATTCCGGACAGGGGACCTACGAGCAGTACTTC CASSYSGQGTYEQYF
- TRBJ2-7 few TRBV25-1 TGTGCCAGCAGTGTTGCGGCGTCCTACGAGCAGTACTTC CASSVAASYEQYF
TRBD1 TRBJ1-5 many TRBV7-2 TGTGCCAGCAGCTTAGCGCCGGGACAGGGTTGGCAGCCCCAGCATTTT CASSLAPGQGWQPQHF